The rows below give T cell receptor beta chains drawn from one sample of a study of shared clonotypes between healthy human individuals. Produced via immunoSEQ multiplex PCR; TCRdb's table is partial and in-frame only. This table holds roughly 2,000,000 clones, roughly 95% found once. Sequencing used naive CD8+ T cells sorted from blood. Every receptor here comes from a man younger than 35 in good health. CDR3s include the opening cysteine and the closing phenylalanine or tryptophan. D genes are given only for firm matches. Size values are once, few and many counts, or a class for expanded clones, and some rows have none.

D,V,size,J,CDR3,DNA
TRBD2,TRBV11-2,-,TRBJ2-1,CASSLGSGAYNEQFF,TGTGCCAGCAGCTTAGGCAGCGGGGCTTACAATGAGCAGTTCTTC
-,TRBV5-1,-,TRBJ2-7,CASSPDALWEQYF,TGCGCCAGCAGCCCCGACGCCCTCTGGGAGCAGTACTTC
-,TRBV7-9,-,TRBJ2-1,CASSLSTGDLYNEQFF,TGTGCCAGCAGCTTATCAACAGGGGACTTATACAATGAGCAGTTCTTC
-,TRBV19,-,TRBJ1-2,CASRQGDYGYTF,TGTGCCAGTAGACAGGGCGACTATGGCTACACCTTC
TRBD1,TRBV6-1,-,TRBJ1-5,CASSEVTGLGTNQPQHF,TGTGCCAGCAGTGAAGTGACAGGGTTGGGTACCAATCAGCCCCAGCATTTT
-,TRBV7-9,few,TRBJ2-1,CASSLGYNEQFF,TGTGCCAGCAGCCTAGGCTACAATGAGCAGTTCTTC
-,TRBV5-6,few,TRBJ2-1,CASSLSHSYNEQFF,TGTGCCAGCAGCTTGTCTCATTCCTACAATGAGCAGTTCTTC
-,TRBV5-4,-,TRBJ1-2,CASSLVGVSYGYTF,TGTGCCAGCAGCTTGGTCGGAGTCAGCTATGGCTACACCTTC
-,TRBV6-5,-,TRBJ2-2,CASSYITGELFF,TGTGCCAGCAGTTACATAACCGGGGAGCTGTTTTTT
TRBD2,TRBV4-3,-,TRBJ2-1,CASSQDWGFGGLAGGNEQFF,TGCGCCAGCAGCCAAGATTGGGGATTTGGGGGACTAGCGGGAGGAAATGAGCAGTTCTTC
-,TRBV9,-,TRBJ2-1,CASSVGRDEQFF,TGTGCCAGCAGCGTAGGTCGGGATGAGCAGTTCTTC
-,TRBV18,-,TRBJ1-6,CASSPPGVNSPLHF,TGTGCCAGCTCACCACCGGGGGTCAACTCACCCCTCCACTTT
-,TRBV27,-,TRBJ2-7,CASSFGAGDEQYF,TGTGCCAGCAGTTTTGGGGCTGGAGACGAGCAGTACTTC
-,TRBV7-2,-,TRBJ1-3,CASSLAGTGNTIYF,TGTGCCAGCAGCTTAGCGGGTACTGGAAACACCATATATTTT
-,TRBV5-1,-,TRBJ2-7,CASSLNAVGYEQYF,TGCGCCAGCAGCTTGAATGCCGTTGGCTACGAGCAGTACTTC
-,TRBV29-1,-,TRBJ2-7,CSVAAGEAYEQYF,TGCAGCGTTGCGGCAGGGGAAGCCTACGAGCAGTACTTC
TRBD1,TRBV4-1,-,TRBJ1-6,CASSQGQGNSPLHF,TGCGCCAGCAGCCAGGGACAGGGAAATTCACCCCTCCACTTT
-,TRBV4-3,once,TRBJ1-6,CASSQDLGEDNSPLHF,TGCGCCAGCAGCCAAGATTTGGGAGAAGATAATTCACCCCTCCACTTT
-,TRBV29-1,-,TRBJ2-7,CSVEGGYEQYF,TGCAGCGTTGAAGGCGGCTACGAGCAGTACTTC
TRBD2,TRBV28,-,TRBJ2-1,CASSGLADTYNEQFF,TGTGCCAGCAGCGGACTAGCAGACACCTACAATGAGCAGTTCTTC
-,TRBV5-5,-,TRBJ1-2,CASSFDRNYGYTF,TGTGCCAGCAGCTTCGACAGAAACTATGGCTACACCTTC
TRBD2,TRBV15,-,TRBJ2-1,CATSRSGGSNEQFF,TGTGCCACCAGCCGTAGCGGGGGGAGCAATGAGCAGTTCTTC